The 17 T cell receptor beta chains presented below share a single source sample, sequenced in a study of blood T cell repertoires in COVID-19. The repertoire was sequenced with immunoSEQ multiplex PCR; TCRdb's copy has only in-frame clones and lacks some. The profile shows a few hundred thousand clones, roughly 90% of them singletons. The specimen was peripheral blood. The receptors stem from a woman aged 25 to 39 with COVID-19, enrolled during active disease.

The chain carries TRBV7-6 and TRBJ2-2; the match to TRBD2 covers 9 bases. The germline V gene has CDR1 SGHVS and CDR2 FNYEAQ. CDR3 length: 16 amino acids. The trim removed 3 bases at V and 4 bases at J, leaving 6 bases unmatched. The DNA for the CDR3 is TGTGCCAGCAGCTTTAACGGCGGGGGGGCCACCGGGGAGCTGTTTTTT. It codes for CASSFNGGGATGELFF.

The chain has TRBV28 and TRBJ2-1; D is uncertain. Between the trimmed V and J ends, which lost 5 bases and 0 bases, there was a span of 11 bases. The CDR3 has 15 residues. The germline CDR1 and CDR2 sequences are MDHEN and SYDVKM. Written as DNA, the CDR3 is TGTGCCAGCAGTCCTACTCCAAGCTCCTACAATGAGCAGTTCTTC. It codes for CASSPTPSSYNEQFF. The variable domain in full, completed from reference TRBV28 and TRBJ2-1, reads DVKVTQSSRYLVKRTGEKVFLECVQDMDHENMFWYRQDPGLGLRLIYFSYDVKMKEKGDIPEGYSVSREKKERFSLILESASTNQTSMYLCASSPTPSSYNEQFFGPGTRLTVL.

This chain links TRBV24-1 with TRBJ2-3; TRBD1 agrees at 7 bases. The CDR3 totals 14 residues. The V and J ends lost 4 bases and 2 bases, in that order; junction bases with no gene match: 2. Germline loops: CDR1 KGHDR, CDR2 SFDVKD. The CDR3 sequence is CATSEGTDTDTQYF. The DNA for the CDR3 is TGTGCCACCAGTGAGGGGACAGACACAGATACGCAGTATTTT.

The J gene is TRBJ1-6, the V gene TRBV28; D possibly corresponds to TRBD1 (6 bases). Trimming shortened V by 5 bases and J by 7 bases, and 15 bases separated the two germline ends. The germline V gene encodes CDR1 MDHEN and CDR2 SYDVKM. The CDR3 has 15 residues. Written as DNA, the CDR3 is TGTGCCAGCAGTCCCACCCAGGGGCTCAATTCACCCCTCCACTTT. Translation gives CASSPTQGLNSPLHF.

CDR3 in amino acids: CASKWGQEVADTQYF. The CDR3 DNA reads as TGTGCCAGCAAATGGGGACAGGAGGTGGCAGATACGCAGTATTTT. J is TRBJ2-3 and V is TRBV2, with TRBD1 matching 8 bases. The CDR3 spans 15 residues. CDR1 and CDR2 from the germline V gene are SNHLY and FYNNEI. Trimming removed 7 bases from V and 4 bases from J; junction bases left unmatched: 10. Full variable domain (missing parts from reference TRBV2 and TRBJ2-3): EPEVTQTPSHQVTQMGQEVILRCVPISNHLYFYWYRQILGQKVEFLVSFYNNEISEKSEIFDDQFSVERPDGSNFTLKIRSTKLEDSAMYFCASKWGQEVADTQYFGPGTRLTVL.

V gene TRBV6-4 combines with J gene TRBJ2-1; 12 bases line up with TRBD2. Germline lookup yields CDR1 MRHNA and CDR2 SNTAGT. The CDR3 extends over 18 amino acids. V lost 4 bases and J lost 6; bases outside the gene matches: 13. The CDR3 coding sequence is TGTGCCAGCAGTGGCACCGCTAGCGGGGGGGCGGTGCGCAATGAGCAGTTCTTC. This encodes CASSGTASGGAVRNEQFF.

This sequence joins TRBV6-1 and TRBJ1-4, with TRBD1 matching 7 bases. With 6 bases clipped from V and 3 bases from J, the junction kept 1 base outside the gene matches. CDR3 length equals 13 residues. CDR1 is MNHNS, CDR2 SASEGT, per germline. CDR3 sequence reads: CASRDRANEKLFF. DNA for the CDR3: TGTGCCAGCAGAGACAGGGCTAATGAAAAACTGTTTTTT.

V gene TRBV5-8 combines with J gene TRBJ1-1; the D gene is possibly TRBD1 (5 bases). V was cut by 0 bases and J by 3 bases, with 15 bases left in between. The CDR3 is made up of 16 amino acids. CDR1 SGHTS and CDR2 YDEGEE come from the germline V gene. CDR3 bases: TGTGCCAGCAGCTTGGCCGGGGGGTACGGGGACACTGAAGCTTTCTTT. Translating gives CASSLAGGYGDTEAFF.

V usage is TRBV19 and J usage is TRBJ2-3; 9 bases map to TRBD2. CDR1 is LNHDA and CDR2 is SQIVND in the germline V gene (reference sequence). The CDR3 sequence is 13 residues long. V lost 8 bases and J lost 4; bases outside the gene matches: 4. DNA of the CDR3: TGTGCCAGTGCCAGCGGGAGGCCAGATACGCAGTATTTT. Translating gives CASASGRPDTQYF.

CDR3 sequence (DNA): TGTGCCAGCAGTTCCGACAGAACCGGGGAGCTGTTTTTT. Translating it yields CASSSDRTGELFF. V gene TRBV6-2 or TRBV6-3 combines with J gene TRBJ2-2, with TRBD1 as a possible D gene (5 bases). This CDR3 is 13 amino acids long. The germline V and J ends were trimmed by 4 bases and 5 bases, with 8 bases remaining between them. In germline, CDR1 is MNHEY, CDR2 SVGEGT.

This clone was recorded once. DNA for the CDR3: TGCAGCTCCTCTAGCGGGAGGAGGTACAATGAGCAGTTCTTC. This sequence encodes CSSSSGRRYNEQFF. The chain couples TRBV29-1 to TRBJ2-1; TRBD2 matches at 11 bases. Unmatched junction bases numbered 7, after V lost 8 bases and J lost 4 bases. Germline V gene sequence: CDR1 SQVTM, CDR2 ANQGSEA. This CDR3 contains 14 residues.

The chain couples TRBV7-6 to TRBJ2-2, with D tentatively TRBD2 (6 bases). CDR1 is SGHVS, CDR2 FNYEAQ, per germline. This CDR3 is built from 15 residues. V was cut by 10 bases and J by 5 bases, with 20 bases left in between. The CDR3 is CATQKTGRLTGELFF. The CDR3 DNA sequence: TGTGCCACCCAAAAAACCGGGAGATTAACCGGGGAGCTGTTTTTT.

The V call is TRBV27, the J call TRBJ2-5; D is undetermined. The CDR3 runs 15 residues. Per the germline V gene, CDR1 is MNHEY and CDR2 is SMNVEV (reference sequence). Trimming took off 3 bases at V and 4 bases at J, with 15 bases between the two ends. The CDR3 loop is CASSFFGNRGETQYF. For the CDR3, the DNA is TGTGCCAGCAGTTTTTTTGGTAACCGAGGAGAGACCCAGTACTTC.

The chain couples TRBV7-8 to TRBJ1-1, with TRBD1 as a possible D gene (6 bases). Germline V gives CDR1 SGHVS, CDR2 FQNEAQ. Between the trimmed V and J ends, which lost 0 bases and 4 bases, there was a span of 9 bases. The CDR3 has 14 amino acids. This CDR3 reads CASSLAQGSTEAFF. CDR3 coding DNA: TGTGCCAGCAGCTTAGCCCAGGGGAGCACTGAAGCTTTCTTT.

The V gene is TRBV27, the J gene TRBJ2-5; the D gene is possibly TRBD1 (5 bases). V was trimmed by 8 bases and J by 5 bases, leaving 24 bases between them. This CDR3 is built from 16 residues. Germline CDR1 reads MNHEY; CDR2 reads SMNVEV (reference sequence). This CDR3 is CASRTRGWVVGETQYF. The CDR3 DNA follows: TGTGCCAGCCGTACAAGGGGCTGGGTCGTGGGTGAGACCCAGTACTTC.

J is TRBJ2-7 and V is TRBV6-2 or TRBV6-3; TRBD2 aligns across 13 bases. Germline-derived CDR1 and CDR2 are MNHEY and SVGEGT. V lost 2 bases and J lost 8; bases outside the gene matches: 15. The CDR3 totals 18 residues. The CDR3 bases are TGTGCCAGCAGTTACGGGCCTCGAGGACTAGCGGGAGTAGAAAAGCAGTACGTC. Translated, it gives CASSYGPRGLAGVEKQYV.

This chain connects TRBV4-1 to TRBJ2-2; 10 nucleotides align to TRBD2. The CDR3 sequence is 16 residues long. J gave up 5 bases and V 0 bases, and 3 bases lay outside the gene matches. Germline V CDR1 and CDR2: MGHRA, YSYEKL. The CDR3 reads CASSQDRGLATGELFF. CDR3 coding DNA: TGCGCCAGCAGCCAAGATCGGGGACTAGCGACCGGGGAGCTGTTTTTT.